The 27 T cell receptor beta chains below were found in one sample sequenced in a study of T-cell memory formation after mild COVID-19. TCRdb recomputed calls from the 5' RACE reads with MiXCR, one row per CDR3 protein. The table includes 45,000 to 50,000 distinct CDR3 sequences, around 7% detected once. The sequenced sample was PBMCs or a T cell subset sorted from them (not recorded which). These receptors were obtained from a man aged 18 to 30 who had mild COVID-19 (a few samples of this study predate the infection). Cell type and time point are not known.

This chain joins TRBV7-2 and TRBJ2-5; the match to TRBD1 covers 10 bases. The V segment lost 4 bases and the J segment 5 bases; nucleotides outside the gene matches: 7. The germline V gene has CDR1 SGHTA and CDR2 FQGNSA. This CDR3 has 15 residues. CDR3 in amino acids: CASSSSRDRGETQYF. The CDR3 DNA is TGTGCCAGCAGCTCCAGCCGGGACAGGGGCGAGACCCAGTACTTC.

This clonotype was seen repeatedly, ten times or more. The J gene is TRBJ2-3, the V gene TRBV7-2; 11 bases are shared with TRBD2. Germline CDR1 is SGHTA and CDR2 is FQGNSA. V shed 5 bases and J 4 bases; nucleotides not matched to a gene: 5. This CDR3 comprises 15 residues. The DNA for the CDR3 is TGTGCCAGCAGCACGGGACTAGCGGTAGCAGATACGCAGTATTTT. It translates to CASSTGLAVADTQYF.

The chain joins TRBV5-1 to TRBJ2-5; TRBD1 agrees at 12 bases. The V gene's germline CDR1 is SGHRS and CDR2 YFSETQ. V lost 4 bases and J lost 2; bases outside the gene matches: 12. The CDR3 has 18 residues. CDR3 sequence (DNA): TGCGCCAGCAGCCCGCCGGGACAGGGGGCCCCACTTCAAGAGACCCAGTACTTC. This encodes CASSPPGQGAPLQETQYF.

In this sample, this clonotype turned up many times. V gene TRBV10-2 combines with J gene TRBJ2-3; D may be TRBD1 or TRBD2 (5 bases each). The CDR3 totals 16 residues. Germline lookup yields CDR1 WSHSY and CDR2 SAAADI. With 3 bases removed from V and 1 base from J, the gap between germline ends came to 14 bases. CDR3: CASSDSGPPRTDTQYF. In DNA, the CDR3 is TGCGCCAGCAGTGATTCGGGACCACCTCGCACAGATACGCAGTATTTT.

This clonotype was detected many times. This chain joins TRBV12-3 or TRBV12-4 and TRBJ1-1; the D gene is possibly TRBD1 (5 bases). The CDR3 runs 14 residues. Deletions cut 3 bases from V and 1 base from J, with 9 bases between. The CDR3 protein is CASSFRDGNTEAFF. CDR3 nucleotide sequence: TGTGCCAGCAGTTTCCGGGACGGGAACACTGAAGCTTTCTTT.

This clonotype came up a few times. CDR3 coding DNA: TGTGCCAGCACCCTATGGGACGGCACAGATACGCAGTATTTT. It translates to CASTLWDGTDTQYF. The V call is TRBV18, the J call TRBJ2-3, with D perhaps assigned TRBD1 or TRBD2 (5 bases each). V was cut by 8 bases and J by 1 base, with 13 bases left in between. The germline V gene encodes CDR1 KGHSH and CDR2 LQKENI. CDR3 length equals 14 residues.

This clonotype appeared a few times. This rearrangement joins TRBV2 to TRBJ2-5; D is ambiguous. The germline V gene has CDR1 SNHLY and CDR2 FYNNEI. The CDR3 spans 13 residues. The V end lost 7 bases, the J end lost 2 bases, and 11 bases lay between the germline ends. The CDR3 DNA follows: TGTGCCAGCACCAAGGAAGAACAAGAGACCCAGTACTTC. Amino acids: CASTKEEQETQYF.

This clonotype was observed a handful of times. The chain employs TRBV30 and TRBJ1-5, with a possible D match to TRBD1 (6 bases). The V gene's germline CDR1 is GTSNPN and CDR2 SVGIG (reference sequence). Trimming left V 2 bases short and J 0 bases short, with 26 bases between. This CDR3 contains 20 residues. CDR3: CAWSPSQLRGAPYSNQPQHF. The CDR3 DNA reads as TGTGCCTGGAGTCCTTCTCAATTAAGGGGGGCGCCTTATAGCAATCAGCCCCAGCATTTT.

In its sample, this clonotype was seen a few times. J is TRBJ1-4 and V is TRBV2, with a tentative D call TRBD1 (5 bases). Germline lookup yields CDR1 SNHLY and CDR2 FYNNEI. Trimming took off 2 bases at V and 6 bases at J, with 16 bases between the two ends. This CDR3 spans 16 amino acids. The CDR3 bases are TGTGCCAGCAGTGAATGGGAATGGGGGGTTTATGAAAAACTGTTTTTT. Its protein is CASSEWEWGVYEKLFF.

The table lists this clonotype with many counts. The gene calls are TRBV7-2 and TRBJ2-3, with TRBD2 identical over 12 bases. V lost 5 bases to trimming and J lost 6 bases; unmatched junction nucleotides: 15. The CDR3 is made up of 18 amino acids. Looked up from germline, CDR1 is SGHTA and CDR2 is FQGNSA. The CDR3 loop reads CASSLTWASGGAADTQYF. CDR3 sequence (DNA): TGTGCCAGCAGCCTCACTTGGGCTAGCGGGGGGGCCGCCGATACGCAGTATTTT.

This clonotype was picked up many times. This chain uses TRBV5-1 with TRBJ2-1; 9 bases fit TRBD2. Germline CDR1 is SGHRS and CDR2 is YFSETQ. This CDR3 has 15 amino acids. Germline trimming cut 0 bases from V and 4 bases from J; bases unmatched to any gene: 2. The CDR3: CASSLDAGGYNEQFF. The CDR3, as DNA: TGCGCCAGCAGCTTGGATGCGGGGGGGTACAATGAGCAGTTCTTC.

V and J are TRBV20-1 and TRBJ2-7; 11 bases map to TRBD2. CDR1 and CDR2 (germline): DFQATT, SNEGSKA (reference sequence). CDR3 size: 14 residues. V lost 6 bases to trimming and J lost 0 bases; unmatched junction nucleotides: 4. In DNA, the CDR3 is TGCAGTGCCGTGGGACTAGCGGTCTCCTACGAGCAGTACTTC. Amino acids: CSAVGLAVSYEQYF.

This clonotype was counted only a few times. The chain combines TRBV20-1 with TRBJ2-1, with a possible D match to TRBD2 (5 bases). CDR1 and CDR2 (germline): DFQATT, SNEGSKA (reference sequence). The CDR3 has 18 residues. The V and J ends lost 1 base and 1 base respectively, with 20 bases between them. The CDR3 protein is CSARGGNEILASYNEQFF. The CDR3 DNA reads as TGCAGTGCTAGAGGTGGGAACGAAATCCTAGCTTCCTACAATGAGCAGTTCTTC.

The rearrangement links TRBV19 to TRBJ1-4, with unresolved D. The ends were cut back, 3 bases at V and 8 bases at J, with 7 bases in the middle. CDR1 LNHDA and CDR2 SQIVND come from the germline V gene (reference sequence). This CDR3 comprises 12 residues. The CDR3 DNA reads TGTGCCAGTAGTATCGTGGGAGAAAAACTGTTTTTT. It codes for CASSIVGEKLFF.

This clonotype showed up just a few times. The chain has TRBV19 and TRBJ2-1, with TRBD2 matching over 9 bases. The CDR3 length is 17 residues. V shed 5 bases and J 1 base; nucleotides not matched to a gene: 9. Germline assignment: CDR1 LNHDA and CDR2 SQIVND (reference sequence). CDR3 DNA sequence: TGTGCCAGTAGTCCACGGGCTAGCGGGGTTTCCTACAATGAGCAGTTCTTC. This codes for CASSPRASGVSYNEQFF.

This clonotype was seen a handful of times. V and J are TRBV5-1 and TRBJ1-6; TRBD1 is a possible D gene (6 bases). There are 15 residues in the CDR3. Trimming took off 2 bases at V and 9 bases at J, with 15 bases between the two ends. In germline, CDR1 is SGHRS, CDR2 YFSETQ. Here the CDR3 reads CASSLDAGGGSPLHF. In nucleotides, the CDR3 is TGCGCCAGCAGCTTAGATGCGGGAGGGGGTTCACCCCTCCACTTT. Complete variable domain (other parts from reference TRBV5-1 and TRBJ1-6): KAGVTQTPRYLIKTRGQQVTLSCSPISGHRSVSWYQQTPGQGLQFLFEYFSETQRNKGNFPGRFSGRQFSNSRSEMNVSTLELGDSALYLCASSLDAGGGSPLHFGNGTRLTVT.

This clonotype was recorded a few times. V and J are TRBV4-2 and TRBJ1-1; D might be TRBD1 (6 bases). The CDR3 is made up of 17 amino acids. Trimming stripped 4 bases from V and 4 bases from J, with 22 bases between. Germline CDR1 and CDR2: LGHNA and YNFKEQ. CDR3 region: CASSPALLSRGATEAFF. The CDR3 coding sequence is TGTGCCAGCAGCCCTGCCCTCCTATCCAGGGGAGCCACTGAAGCTTTCTTT.

The V and J genes are TRBV6-5 and TRBJ2-5, with a weak D call TRBD2 (6 bases). Germline V gene sequence: CDR1 MNHEY, CDR2 SVGAGI. The CDR3 covers 14 residues. V lost 4 bases to trimming and J lost 3 bases, with 12 bases between them. The CDR3 region is CASSSPPGEETQYF. CDR3 nucleotide sequence: TGTGCCAGCAGTTCCCCTCCGGGAGAAGAGACCCAGTACTTC.

The gene calls are TRBV28 and TRBJ2-1, with D possibly called TRBD1 or TRBD2 (5 bases each). CDR1 is MDHEN, CDR2 SYDVKM, per germline. This CDR3 has 12 amino acids. The V gene lost 7 bases and the J gene lost 8 bases, with 12 bases spanning the gap. The CDR3 DNA reads as TGTGCCAGCACCCGGGACCGCCATGAGCAGTTCTTC. It codes for CASTRDRHEQFF.

V is TRBV11-1 and J is TRBJ2-5; no clear D. This CDR3 spans 14 amino acids. Germline V gives CDR1 SGHAT, CDR2 FQDESV (reference sequence). Between the trimmed V and J ends, which lost 2 bases and 1 base, there was a span of 8 bases. CDR3 in DNA: TGTGCCAGCAGCTTATCTCGCAGCCAAGAGACCCAGTACTTC. Translated, it gives CASSLSRSQETQYF.

This sequence joins TRBV9 and TRBJ1-1; D is undetermined. V was pared by 3 bases and J by 1 base, with 13 bases between. Germline CDR1 is SGDLS and CDR2 is YYNGEE. CDR3 length equals 15 residues. CDR3: CASSAPGRGNTEAFF. CDR3 nucleotide sequence: TGTGCCAGCAGCGCCCCCGGGCGAGGGAACACTGAAGCTTTCTTT.

This clonotype appeared many times. This chain joins TRBV20-1 and TRBJ2-5, with a weak D call TRBD2 (6 bases). Germline values: CDR1 DFQATT, CDR2 SNEGSKA (reference sequence). The germline V and J ends were trimmed by 2 bases and 5 bases, with 9 bases remaining between them. CDR3 length: 12 residues. This chain's CDR3 is CSARTSFETQYF. DNA of the CDR3: TGCAGTGCTAGAACTAGCTTTGAGACCCAGTACTTC.

This clonotype was seen a few times. The chain is built from TRBV12-3 or TRBV12-4 and TRBJ1-5; D gene ambiguous. The CDR3 runs 13 residues. V was shortened by 10 bases and J by 2 bases, with 12 bases between the two germline ends. CDR3 coding DNA: TGTGCCACGGCCCTGGGAGGCAATCAGCCCCAGCATTTT. Translation gives CATALGGNQPQHF.

The chain couples TRBV5-1 to TRBJ2-6; D is undetermined. Between the trimmed V and J ends, which lost 3 bases and 4 bases, there was a span of 14 bases. CDR3 length: 16 residues. In germline, CDR1 is SGHRS, CDR2 YFSETQ. Written as DNA, the CDR3 is TGCGCCAGCAGCTCACTGGACGTAGGGGGGGCCAACGTCCTGACTTTC. This translates into CASSSLDVGGANVLTF.

CDR3 protein: CASWGQISGELFF. CDR3 nucleotide sequence: TGTGCCAGCTGGGGGCAGATTTCCGGGGAGCTGTTTTTT. This sequence joins TRBV12-3 or TRBV12-4 and TRBJ2-2; possible D gene TRBD1, 6 bases. Trimming pared 8 bases from V and 6 bases from J, leaving 13 bases between. This CDR3 spans 13 amino acids.

This clonotype was detected a few times. The chain combines TRBV3-1 with TRBJ1-5, with no clear D. CDR3 length: 15 amino acids. Germline lookup yields CDR1 LGHDT and CDR2 YNNKEL (reference sequence). V was cut by 4 bases and J by 2 bases, with 12 bases left in between. The CDR3 region has the DNA TGTGCCAGCAGCCTCCGAGGTTTCGGCAATCAGCCCCAGCATTTT. Translating gives CASSLRGFGNQPQHF. Supplemented by reference TRBV3-1 and TRBJ1-5, the full variable domain reads DTAVSQTPKYLVTQMGNDKSIKCEQNLGHDTMYWYKQDSKKFLKIMFSYNNKELIINETVPNRFSPKSPDKAHLNLHINSLELGDSAVYFCASSLRGFGNQPQHFGDGTRLSIL.

This chain connects TRBV5-1 to TRBJ2-5; D is unclear. Trimming shortened V by 2 bases and J by 5 bases, and 7 bases separated the two germline ends. This CDR3 has 12 residues. From germline, CDR1 is SGHRS and CDR2 YFSETQ. For the CDR3, the DNA is TGCGCCAGCAGCTTTAAGCTCGAGACCCAGTACTTC. Translation: CASSFKLETQYF.